A selection of T cell receptor beta chains follows, all from one sample in a study of blood T cell repertoires in COVID-19. Profiling relied on immunoSEQ multiplex PCR, and the TCRdb table lists in-frame clones only, not all of them. Of about 250,000 clones listed, more than 70% are singletons. The sequencing input was peripheral blood. All receptors come from a woman in her twenties or thirties with COVID-19, enrolled during active disease. Both conserved end residues are part of each CDR3. Each record gives: CDR3 protein, V gene, CDR3 length.

CASSLWQGGGNTIYF | TRBV5-5 | 15
CASSLPTGRGGNTIYF | TRBV28 | 16
CATSDPRGSEGTDTQYF | TRBV24-1 | 17
CASSPPGVGADTQYF | TRBV4-3 | 15
CASSLEGYTGAANTGELFF | TRBV27 | 19
CASSLGHEQFF | TRBV12-3/TRBV12-4 | 11
CASSQPGLAGGRGTGELFF | TRBV3-1/TRBV3-2 | 19
CASREDGAEAFF | TRBV6-6 | 12
CASSVGRGWDEKLFF | TRBV9 | 15
CASGARKREAFF | TRBV19 | 12
CATSRDFRTGVSGANVLTF | TRBV15 | 19
CASSLAEGGTQYF | TRBV27 | 13
CATSRDEGWLEQPQHF | TRBV15 | 16
CASSQEARGLYGYTF | TRBV4-3 | 15
CASRGVVHRGAVF | TRBV23-1 | 13
CASSWGQEGGYTF | TRBV13 | 13
CASSLTGTGGYNEQFF | TRBV5-6 | 16
CASSPSPELEETQYF | TRBV7-8 | 15
CATQPQPGQGARDTQYF | TRBV25-1 | 17
CASSFSGDTQYF | TRBV28 | 12
CSALGRGTQYF | TRBV20-1 | 11
CASSSLGVANSGNTIYF | TRBV28 | 17
CASSTGQSPNYGYTF | TRBV7-9 | 15
CASSLRLAGDLGTQYF | TRBV7-9 | 16
CASSISGGTHNEQFF | TRBV19 | 15
CASSLPSGDEQYF | TRBV11-2 | 13
CAVPDRNTSGANVLTF | TRBV6-6 | 16
CASSQGQVGPDTQYF | TRBV6-5 | 15
CASSGTASETQYF | TRBV7-2 | 13
CASEVSEDGELFF | TRBV28 | 13
CASSGGMGQPQHF | TRBV25-1 | 13
CATSRGGPIIDEQFF | TRBV15 | 15
CASSTDRGSGGYTF | TRBV19 | 14
CASSNRVNTEAFF | TRBV6-6 | 13
CASSSDGQGSNSPLHF | TRBV5-1 | 16
CSVELQVTDTQYF | TRBV29-1 | 13
CASSLIGTGLKGEKLFF | TRBV7-2 | 17
CASSDGMTASNQPQHF | TRBV10-1 | 16
CASSESPTGNTEAFF | TRBV6-1 | 15
CATSTIDRVGYIQYF | TRBV15 | 15
CASSLGDSGTEAFF | TRBV7-6 | 14
CASRRDRSGEKTQYF | TRBV2 | 15
CASSQNTGSYNSPLHF | TRBV3-1/TRBV3-2 | 16
CASREASGGASEQFF | TRBV10-2 | 15
CSVEGVEGPSSYNEQFF | TRBV29-1 | 17
CASSSRQGGNQPQHF | TRBV7-8 | 15
CASSLLESEAFF | TRBV5-5 | 12
CAWSVAGTSFVGELFF | TRBV30 | 16